What follows is one T cell receptor beta chain and its context. These data come from a study of blood T cell repertoires in COVID-19. The wider study: Samples came from the United States, Italy and Spain, spanning acute and convalescent COVID-19.

In the authors' workflow: Scientists estimated how many nucleated cells there were by amplifying reference gene primers. Only in-frame clones appear in the TCRdb table, and some are missing; sequencing was by immunoSEQ multiplex PCR. For V, J and clone size, that table is used; D and trimming come from the DNA. The sample has under 150,000 clones; approximately 85% are singletons. This CDR3 has 13 residues. V trimming: 1 base; J trimming: 6 bases; junction bases outside the gene matches: 3. From germline, CDR1 is GTSNPN and CDR2 SVGIG (reference sequence). Sequencing was performed on peripheral blood. The clonotype was recovered from a human donor in a cohort sampled during active COVID-19. V is TRBV30 and J is TRBJ1-5, with 7 bases that match TRBD1. The CDR3 region is CAWSEGASQPQHF. For the CDR3, the DNA is TGTGCCTGGAGTGAGGGGGCCTCTCAGCCCCAGCATTTT.